The rows below give T cell receptor beta chains drawn from one sample of a study of blood T cell repertoires in COVID-19. Only in-frame clones appear in the TCRdb table, and some are missing; sequencing was by immunoSEQ multiplex PCR. In the table there are about 50,000 clones, under 85% of which are singletons. The specimen was peripheral blood. The receptor set was obtained from a man between 60 and 75 years old with acute or convalescent COVID-19. The CDR3 runs from the conserved cysteine through the conserved F or W. D genes are given only for firm matches. Where a row states a size, it is once, few, many or the class of an expanded clone; other rows omit it.

J gene	clone size	D gene	V gene	CDR3 DNA	CDR3 protein
TRBJ1-1	.	TRBD1	TRBV9	TGTGCCAGCAGCGGACAGGGGGTCCGGAGCACTGAAGCTTTCTTT	CASSGQGVRSTEAFF
TRBJ1-4	once	TRBD1	TRBV5-8	TGTGCCAGCAGAAGGACAGGGGGCTCATGGAAACTGTTTTTT	CASRRTGGSWKLFF
TRBJ1-2	.	TRBD1	TRBV6-1	TGTGCCAGCAGTGAGGGGACAGGGTGGAGCTACACCTTC	CASSEGTGWSYTF
TRBJ2-3	once	.	TRBV7-2	TGTGCCAGCAGCTCGTACACAGATACGCAGTATTTT	CASSSYTDTQYF
TRBJ1-5	few	.	TRBV10-2	TGCGCCAGCAGGCCTAGGATGAGCAATCAGCCCCAGCATTTT	CASRPRMSNQPQHF
TRBJ1-5	.	.	TRBV7-9	TGTGCCAGCAGCCCCGGGGGGTATACCAATCAGCCCCAGCATTTT	CASSPGGYTNQPQHF
TRBJ2-5	.	TRBD2	TRBV19	TGTGCCAGTAGTATAATACCTAGAATAGCGGGGGAGGAAGAGACCCAGTACTTC	CASSIIPRIAGEEETQYF
TRBJ1-1	.	.	TRBV4-2	TGTGCCAGCAGCCAGGGAAGGGGCACTGAAGCTTTCTTT	CASSQGRGTEAFF
TRBJ1-3	.	.	TRBV9	TGTGCCAGCAGCGTAGAAGAGTTCTCTGGAAACACCATATATTTT	CASSVEEFSGNTIYF
TRBJ1-5	once	TRBD1	TRBV10-3	TGTGCCATCAGAAGGGGGGCAGGGGGAGATCAGCCCCAGCATTTT	CAIRRGAGGDQPQHF
TRBJ1-6	once	.	TRBV5-4	TGTGCCAGCAGGGAGGCCCTCGATAATTCACCCCTCCACTTT	CASREALDNSPLHF
TRBJ1-1	.	.	TRBV9	TGTGCCAGCAGCGTAGGAGGGTCGCATAGGGACACTGAAGCTTTCTTT	CASSVGGSHRDTEAFF
TRBJ2-5	.	TRBD1	TRBV5-1	TGCGCCAGCTCGACAGGGGATTCTTTAGAGACCCAGTACTTC	CASSTGDSLETQYF
TRBJ1-3	.	.	TRBV7-7	TGTGCTAGCAGCTTAGGGCCCGTAGGAAACACCATATATTTT	CASSLGPVGNTIYF
TRBJ1-3	.	.	TRBV4-1	TGCGCCAGCAGTATGGGAGGGACTGGAAACACCATATATTTT	CASSMGGTGNTIYF
TRBJ1-1	.	TRBD1	TRBV12-3/TRBV12-4	TGTGCCAGCAGCCCCACAGGGGACACTGAAGCTTTCTTT	CASSPTGDTEAFF
TRBJ2-7	.	.	TRBV5-1	TGCGCCAGCAGCTTGGTCGGAGGCTCCTACGAGCAGTACTTC	CASSLVGGSYEQYF
TRBJ2-3	.	TRBD1	TRBV5-8	TGTGCCAGCAGCTTAGGGGCAGGGGGCGTAGGGACAGATACGCAGTATTTT	CASSLGAGGVGTDTQYF
TRBJ1-1	.	.	TRBV9	TGTGCCAGCAGCGTAGAACCGGGAGGAACTGAAGCTTTCTTT	CASSVEPGGTEAFF
TRBJ2-7	.	.	TRBV5-8	TGTGCCAGCATAGACTACGAGCAGTACTTC	CASIDYEQYF
TRBJ2-1	.	.	TRBV6-5	TGTGCCAGCAGTTATGACGGGGGGCCGGGGAATGAGCAGTTCTTC	CASSYDGGPGNEQFF
TRBJ1-2	.	.	TRBV4-1	TGCGCCAGCAGCCAAGATTCAGTGGACTATGGCTACACCTTC	CASSQDSVDYGYTF
TRBJ2-7	.	.	TRBV5-1	TGCGCCAGCAGCTTGGGATTCCCCGCGGACGAGCAGTACTTC	CASSLGFPADEQYF
TRBJ1-1	.	TRBD1	TRBV6-5	TGTGCCAGCAGTACCACACAGGGGAGGAACACTGAAGCTTTCTTT	CASSTTQGRNTEAFF
TRBJ1-4	.	TRBD1	TRBV7-9	TGTGCCAGCAGCTCAAAAGGACAGGGGGGGAATGAAAAACTGTTTTTT	CASSSKGQGGNEKLFF
TRBJ2-3	.	TRBD2	TRBV4-3	TGCGCCAGCAGCCAAGTTGTTGCGGGGGGGCCGGGGGATACGCAGTATTTT	CASSQVVAGGPGDTQYF
TRBJ1-1	.	.	TRBV30	TGTGCCTGGGGCCACATGAACACTGAAGCTTTCTTT	CAWGHMNTEAFF
TRBJ1-4	.	.	TRBV4-1	TGCGCCAGCAGCCAACCGGGGGTCCTGGTAGGTGAAAAACTGTTTTTT	CASSQPGVLVGEKLFF
TRBJ2-5	.	.	TRBV18	TGTGCCAGCTCACCACCGGGAGAGGAGACCCAGTACTTC	CASSPPGEETQYF
TRBJ2-5	.	.	TRBV4-1	TGCGCCAGCAGCCCCCGACGGGAAGAGACCCAGTACTTC	CASSPRREETQYF
TRBJ2-2	.	.	TRBV19	TGTGCCAGTAGTATACGCACCGGGGAGCTGTTTTTT	CASSIRTGELFF
TRBJ1-3	.	.	TRBV7-8	TGTGCCAGCAGCGGGACAACAAACACCATATATTTT	CASSGTTNTIYF
TRBJ1-2	.	.	TRBV6-2/TRBV6-3	TGTGCCAGCAGTTATGTGGGGGCGGATGGCTACACCTTC	CASSYVGADGYTF
TRBJ2-5	.	.	TRBV19	TGTGCCAGTAGTATGGGTAGCGGACCACAAGAGACCCAGTACTTC	CASSMGSGPQETQYF
TRBJ2-1	.	TRBD2	TRBV6-5	TGTGCCAGCTGGCTAGCGGGAAACAATGAGCAGTTCTTC	CASWLAGNNEQFF
TRBJ1-4	.	.	TRBV7-2	TGTGCCAGCAGCTTAGTGGGGACTTCCGAAAAACTGTTTTTT	CASSLVGTSEKLFF
TRBJ2-1	once	.	TRBV3-1/TRBV3-2	TGTGCCAGCAGCCAAGATCCCCAGGGAAACGGCAATGAGCAGTTCTTC	CASSQDPQGNGNEQFF
TRBJ1-4	.	TRBD1	TRBV5-1	TGCGCCAGCAGCTTCGGCCAGGGGGCTAACGAAAAACTGTTTTTT	CASSFGQGANEKLFF
TRBJ2-1	.	TRBD2	TRBV29-1	TGCAGCGTTGACGGAATAGCGGGGGGGCTACTGCCCAATGAGCAGTTCTTC	CSVDGIAGGLLPNEQFF
TRBJ2-2	.	TRBD2	TRBV2	TGTGCCAGCAGCGGGACTAGCGGGGGTAGCGGGGAGCTGTTTTTT	CASSGTSGGSGELFF
TRBJ2-1	few	TRBD2	TRBV24-1	TGTGCCACCAGTGATCGAGCGGGGAGCTCCTACAATGAGCAGTTCTTC	CATSDRAGSSYNEQFF
TRBJ1-5	.	TRBD1	TRBV30	TGTGCCTGGAGGGGACAGGGAGGCAATCAGCCCCAGCATTTT	CAWRGQGGNQPQHF
TRBJ2-1	few	TRBD1	TRBV5-4	TGTGCCAGCAGCTTCCAGGGACAGGCTGGCAATGAGCAGTTCTTC	CASSFQGQAGNEQFF
TRBJ1-5	.	.	TRBV6-5	TGTGCCAGCAGGGGGAGTTATAGCAATCAGCCCCAGCATTTT	CASRGSYSNQPQHF
TRBJ2-7	once	TRBD1	TRBV14	TGTGCCAGCAGCCCCCTCCGACAGGGGGCGTGGGAGCAGTACTTC	CASSPLRQGAWEQYF
TRBJ1-4	.	.	TRBV30	TGTGCCTGGAGTGGGCGAGGTGAAAAACTGTTTTTT	CAWSGRGEKLFF
TRBJ1-1	.	.	TRBV5-5	TGTGCCAGCAACCCTTTTAGGCAGGCGAACACTGAAGCTTTCTTT	CASNPFRQANTEAFF
TRBJ1-2	.	TRBD1	TRBV6-2/TRBV6-3	TGTGCCAGCAGTTACTCGGGACAGGGCAGAGGCTACACCTTC	CASSYSGQGRGYTF
TRBJ1-2	.	.	TRBV29-1	TGCAGCGTTCAGACAGGATTCGCTAACTATGGCTACACCTTC	CSVQTGFANYGYTF
TRBJ1-6	once	TRBD1	TRBV5-1	TGCGCCAGCAGCCCAACCCCGACAGGGCTAAATTCACCCCTCCACTTT	CASSPTPTGLNSPLHF
TRBJ2-7	.	.	TRBV12-3/TRBV12-4	TGTGCCAGCAGTTTCCGTTCCTACGAGCAGTACTTC	CASSFRSYEQYF
TRBJ1-2	.	.	TRBV28	TGTGCCAGCAGTTTTACGGGGGGTAATTTTAACTATGGCTACACCTTC	CASSFTGGNFNYGYTF
TRBJ1-2	.	TRBD1	TRBV25-1	TGTGCCAGCAGCGCAGACAGGGCTTATGGCTACACCTTC	CASSADRAYGYTF
TRBJ2-1	.	.	TRBV6-2/TRBV6-3	TGTGCCAGCAGTTTACAGAGTTACAATGAGCAGTTCTTC	CASSLQSYNEQFF
TRBJ1-4	.	.	TRBV21-1	TGTGCCAGCAGCAAAGGCAGGACATTAGGGGGTGGGGAAAAACTGTTTTTT	CASSKGRTLGGGEKLFF
TRBJ2-6	.	TRBD1	TRBV3-1/TRBV3-2	TGTGCCAGCAGCCTGGCAGGGGGCTATGTCGCTGGGGCCAACGTCCTGACTTTC	CASSLAGGYVAGANVLTF
TRBJ1-3	few	TRBD1	TRBV11-2	TGTGCCAGCAGCCTACCCGGACAGGGGACCAAAAACACCATATATTTT	CASSLPGQGTKNTIYF
TRBJ2-5	few	TRBD1	TRBV3-1/TRBV3-2	TGTGCCAGCAGCCATGGCGGACAGGGAGGCCAAGAGACCCAGTACTTC	CASSHGGQGGQETQYF
TRBJ2-3	.	.	TRBV15	TGTGCCATCGGATCGGTAACAGGGATCGCCCCAGATACGCAGTATTTT	CAIGSVTGIAPDTQYF